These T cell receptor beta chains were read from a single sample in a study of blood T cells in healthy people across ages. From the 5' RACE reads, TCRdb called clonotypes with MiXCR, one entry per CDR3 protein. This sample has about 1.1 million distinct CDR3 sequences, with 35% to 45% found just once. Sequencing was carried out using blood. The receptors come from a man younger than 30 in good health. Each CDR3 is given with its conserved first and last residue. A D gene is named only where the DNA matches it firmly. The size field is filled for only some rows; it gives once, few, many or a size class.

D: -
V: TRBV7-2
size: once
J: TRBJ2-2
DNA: TGTGCCAGCAGCTTGCAGCAGGGAGACACCGGGGAGCTGTTTTTT
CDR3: CASSLQQGDTGELFF

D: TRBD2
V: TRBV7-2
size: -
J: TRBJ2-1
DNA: TGTGCCAGCAGCTTAGGCGTAGCGGGGATCCTTCGATACAATGAGCAGTTCTTC
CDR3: CASSLGVAGILRYNEQFF

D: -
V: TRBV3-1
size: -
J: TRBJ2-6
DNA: TGTGCCAGCAGCCCGTCAGGGGGGATCTCTGGGGCCAACGTCCTGACTTTC
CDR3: CASSPSGGISGANVLTF

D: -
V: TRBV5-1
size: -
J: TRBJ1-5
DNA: TGCGCCAGCAGCTTTGGGGGGCCGCAGAGCAATCAGCCCCAGCATTTT
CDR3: CASSFGGPQSNQPQHF

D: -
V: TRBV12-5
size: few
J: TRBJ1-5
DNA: TGTGCTAGTGCCGAAGGGAATCAGCCCCAGCATTTT
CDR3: CASAEGNQPQHF

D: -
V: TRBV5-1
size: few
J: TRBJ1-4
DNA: TGCGCCAGCAGCTTTGACGCCCCGACCAGTAAACTGTTTTTT
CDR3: CASSFDAPTSKLFF

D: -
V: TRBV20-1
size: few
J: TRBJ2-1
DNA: TGCAGTCGGGGAGGGACAGGATGGTCCAATGAGCAGTTCTTC
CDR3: CSRGGTGWSNEQFF

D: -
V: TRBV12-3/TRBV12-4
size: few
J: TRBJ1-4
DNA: TGTGCCAGCAGCCCCCCGGACAAGAATGAAAAACTGTTTTTT
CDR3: CASSPPDKNEKLFF

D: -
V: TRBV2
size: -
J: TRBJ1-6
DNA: TGTGCCAGCATCGGGGGCATTCCGACTTCACCCCTCCACTTT
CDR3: CASIGGIPTSPLHF

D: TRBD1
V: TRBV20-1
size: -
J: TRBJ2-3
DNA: TGCAGTGCTAGAGATAGGGGACAGGGGATAGATACGCAGTATTTT
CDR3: CSARDRGQGIDTQYF

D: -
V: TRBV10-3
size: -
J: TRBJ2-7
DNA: TGTGCCACCGCTACCGCCAGGGTGGAGGGGTCCCAGTACTTC
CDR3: CATATARVEGSQYF

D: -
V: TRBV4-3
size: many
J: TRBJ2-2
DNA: TGCGCCAGCAGCCACCCGAGCTGGGATACCGGGGAGCTGTTTTTT
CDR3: CASSHPSWDTGELFF

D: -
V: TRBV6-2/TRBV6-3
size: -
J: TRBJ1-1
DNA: TGTGCCAGCAGTTATCGAACGGGGGAAGAGGGGGTGAACACTGAAGCTTTCTTT
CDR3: CASSYRTGEEGVNTEAFF

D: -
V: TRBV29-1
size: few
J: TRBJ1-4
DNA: TGCAGCGTTGATTCTGCATCAACTAATGAAAAACTGTTTTTT
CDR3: CSVDSASTNEKLFF

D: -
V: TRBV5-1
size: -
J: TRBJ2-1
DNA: TGCGCCAGCAGCGTGGACTTGTACAATGAGCAGTTCTTC
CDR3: CASSVDLYNEQFF

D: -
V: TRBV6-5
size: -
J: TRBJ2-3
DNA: TGTGCCAGCAGTTACAAGGGGTCGAACACAGATACGCAGTATTTT
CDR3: CASSYKGSNTDTQYF

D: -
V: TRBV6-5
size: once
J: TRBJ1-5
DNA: TGTGCCAGCAGTTCCACTTTCGATAAGGGAAGCAATCAGCCCCAGCATTTT
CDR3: CASSSTFDKGSNQPQHF

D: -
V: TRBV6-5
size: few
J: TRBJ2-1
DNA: TGTGCCAGCAGTTACTCAGGGGCTCCGAACAATGAGCAGTTCTTC
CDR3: CASSYSGAPNNEQFF

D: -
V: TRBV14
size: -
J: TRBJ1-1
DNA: TGTGCCAGCAGCCAAGGGTCTGGGGGTGGGGGCACTGAAGCTTTCTTT
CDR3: CASSQGSGGGGTEAFF

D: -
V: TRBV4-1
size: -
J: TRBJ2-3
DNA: TGCGCCAGCGGCCAAGGGTCAGATACGCAGTATTTT
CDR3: CASGQGSDTQYF

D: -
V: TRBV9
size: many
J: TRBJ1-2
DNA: TGTGCCAGCAGGGCCAACTATGGCTACACCTTC
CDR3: CASRANYGYTF

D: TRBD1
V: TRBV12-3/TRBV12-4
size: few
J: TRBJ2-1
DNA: TGTGCCAGCAGTTTTTTGGACAGGTACAATGAGCAGTTCTTC
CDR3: CASSFLDRYNEQFF

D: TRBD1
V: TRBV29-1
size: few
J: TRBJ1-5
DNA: TGCAGCGTCCTTACAGGGGATAGCAATCAGCCCCAGCATTTT
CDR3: CSVLTGDSNQPQHF

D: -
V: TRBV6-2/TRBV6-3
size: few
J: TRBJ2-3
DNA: TGTGCCAGCAACCGGGGGTCGGGGGATACGCAGTATTTT
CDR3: CASNRGSGDTQYF

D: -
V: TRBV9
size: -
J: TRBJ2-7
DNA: TGTGCCAGCAACGTAGTAAGGGCCGGATACAATGAGCAGTACTTC
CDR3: CASNVVRAGYNEQYF

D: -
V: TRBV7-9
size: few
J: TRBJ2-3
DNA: TGTGCCAGCAGCTTACGAGCTGGATTCACAGATACGCAGTATTTT
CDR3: CASSLRAGFTDTQYF

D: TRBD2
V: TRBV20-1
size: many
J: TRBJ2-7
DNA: TGCAGTGCTAGAGATACGGGGGGAGCCTACGAGCAGTACTTC
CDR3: CSARDTGGAYEQYF

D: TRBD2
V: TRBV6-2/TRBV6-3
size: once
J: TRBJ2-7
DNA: TGTGCCAGCAGGGGAGGGTTAAGGAGACAAAGCTACAATGAGCAGTACTTC
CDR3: CASRGGLRRQSYNEQYF

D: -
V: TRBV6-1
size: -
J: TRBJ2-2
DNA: TGTGCCAGCAGTGAAGCAGGGTGGGACACCGGGGAGCTGTTTTTT
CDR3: CASSEAGWDTGELFF

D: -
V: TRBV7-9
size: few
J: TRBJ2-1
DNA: TGTGCCAGCAGCCGGGTAGGACAGACAAGCTACAATGAGCAGTTCTTC
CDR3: CASSRVGQTSYNEQFF

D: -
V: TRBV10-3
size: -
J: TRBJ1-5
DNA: TGTGCCACCGCTACAGTATGGGATCAGCCCCAGCATTTT
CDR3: CATATVWDQPQHF

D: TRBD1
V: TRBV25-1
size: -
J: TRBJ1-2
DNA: TGTGCCAGCAGTGAAACAGGGGAGCATAACTATGGCTACACCTTC
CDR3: CASSETGEHNYGYTF

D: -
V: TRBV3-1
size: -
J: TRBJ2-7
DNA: TGTGCCAGCAGCCAATCGAGTCGCCAGACCTACGAGCAGTACTTC
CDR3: CASSQSSRQTYEQYF

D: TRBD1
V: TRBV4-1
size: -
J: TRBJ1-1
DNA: TGCGCCAGCACGGGGAGGGGGCGAAACACTGAAGCTTTCTTT
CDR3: CASTGRGRNTEAFF

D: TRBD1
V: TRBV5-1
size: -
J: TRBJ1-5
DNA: TGCGCCAGCAGCCCGACGACAGGGGGCATAGGTCAGCCCCAGCATTTT
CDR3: CASSPTTGGIGQPQHF

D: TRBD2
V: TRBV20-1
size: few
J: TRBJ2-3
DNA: TGCAGTGCTAGAGTTGCGACTAGCCCTGTCCCAGATACGCAGTATTTT
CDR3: CSARVATSPVPDTQYF

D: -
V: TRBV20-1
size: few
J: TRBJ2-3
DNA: TGCAGTTGGGAAACGGGAGATACGCAGTATTTT
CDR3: CSWETGDTQYF

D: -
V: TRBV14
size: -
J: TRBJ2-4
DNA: TGTGCCAGCAGCCATATGAGACAGTCAATAGCCAAAAACATTCAGTACTTC
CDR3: CASSHMRQSIAKNIQYF

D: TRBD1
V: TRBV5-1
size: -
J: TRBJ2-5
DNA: TGCGCCAGCAGCTCCCGGGACAGAGTTCAAGAGACCCAGTACTTC
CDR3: CASSSRDRVQETQYF

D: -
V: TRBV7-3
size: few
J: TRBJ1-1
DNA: TGTGCCAGCAGCTTGAAGGGGGTGGGCACTGAAGCTTTCTTT
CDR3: CASSLKGVGTEAFF

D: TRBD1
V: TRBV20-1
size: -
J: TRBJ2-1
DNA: TGCAGTGCTGGGGGACAGGGGAGTACCTCCTACAATGAGCAGTTCTTC
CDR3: CSAGGQGSTSYNEQFF

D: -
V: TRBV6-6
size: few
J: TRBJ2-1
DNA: TGTGCCAGCAGGACCGGGACTTACAATGAGCAGTTCTTC
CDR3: CASRTGTYNEQFF

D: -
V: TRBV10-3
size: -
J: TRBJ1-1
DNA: TGTGCCATCAGTTCGGGCATTGGGATGAACACTGAAGCTTTCTTT
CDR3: CAISSGIGMNTEAFF

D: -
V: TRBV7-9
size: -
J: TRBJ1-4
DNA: TGTGCCAGCACCGGACCGACAACTAATGAAAAACTGTTTTTT
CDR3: CASTGPTTNEKLFF

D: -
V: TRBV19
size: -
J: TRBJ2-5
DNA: TGTGCCAGTAGTAGGAACTCCTATGGGGAGACCCAGTACTTC
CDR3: CASSRNSYGETQYF

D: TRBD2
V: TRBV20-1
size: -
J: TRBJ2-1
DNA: TGCAGTGCTAGAGGGTTGACTAGCGGGTACAATGAGCAGTTCTTC
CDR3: CSARGLTSGYNEQFF